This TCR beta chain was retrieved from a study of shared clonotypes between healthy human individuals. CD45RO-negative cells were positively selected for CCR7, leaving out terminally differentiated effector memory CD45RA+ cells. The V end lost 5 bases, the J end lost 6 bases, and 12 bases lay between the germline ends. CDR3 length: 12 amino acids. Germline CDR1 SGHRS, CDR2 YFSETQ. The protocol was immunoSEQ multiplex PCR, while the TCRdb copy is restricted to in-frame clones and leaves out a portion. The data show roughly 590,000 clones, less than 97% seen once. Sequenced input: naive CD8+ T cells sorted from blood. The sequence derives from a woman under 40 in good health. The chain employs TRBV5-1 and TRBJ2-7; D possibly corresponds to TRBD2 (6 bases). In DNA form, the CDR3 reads TGCGCCAGCAGAGGAGGGAGGCCCGAGCAGTACTTC. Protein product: CASRGGRPEQYF.